This T cell receptor beta chain comes out of a study of control samples from healthy donors and cancer patients. Using immunoSEQ multiplex PCR, the repertoire was profiled, and TCRdb retains in-frame clones only, with some absent. Of about 57,000 clones listed, around 94% are singletons. This CDR3 spans 15 amino acids. The V end was cut by 2 bases, the J end by 0 bases, with 8 bases between. From germline, CDR1 is MNHEY and CDR2 SVGEGT. The sequencing sample was made of blood. This chain connects TRBV6-2 or TRBV6-3 to TRBJ1-5; D is unresolved. This receptor was identified in a man aged 25 to 45 in good health. The CDR3 DNA follows: TGTGCCAGCAGTTACGGTAGTTATAGCAATCAGCCCCAGCATTTT. It encodes CASSYGSYSNQPQHF.